The source of this T cell receptor beta chain is a study of shared clonotypes between healthy human individuals. As concerns this clone: Antigen specificity is unknown.

Germline values: CDR1 MDHEN, CDR2 SYDVKM. The V gene lost 6 bases and the J gene lost 7 bases, with 16 bases spanning the gap. The CDR3 is 13 amino acids. For sorted subsets, about 200 ng DNA per replicate equaled about 30,000 T cell genomes. Clones were sequenced by immunoSEQ multiplex PCR, and TCRdb holds only the in-frame ones, with some missing. Of around 1.6 million clones in the sample, about 98% are singletons; the top ten hold roughly 0.45%. Study-level findings and limits: Shared clonotypes across all four donors exceeded non-shared ones in generation probability.

This clonotype originated in a man between 25 and 39 years old in good health. This rearrangement joins TRBV28 to TRBJ2-7; possible D gene TRBD2, 5 bases. Sequencing input: naive CD4+ T cells sorted from blood. Subset defined: CD45RA+ positively selected. CDR3 coding DNA: TGTGCCAGCAGGACCTCTAGCTCACGGGAGCAGTACTTC. This gives the protein CASRTSSSREQYF.